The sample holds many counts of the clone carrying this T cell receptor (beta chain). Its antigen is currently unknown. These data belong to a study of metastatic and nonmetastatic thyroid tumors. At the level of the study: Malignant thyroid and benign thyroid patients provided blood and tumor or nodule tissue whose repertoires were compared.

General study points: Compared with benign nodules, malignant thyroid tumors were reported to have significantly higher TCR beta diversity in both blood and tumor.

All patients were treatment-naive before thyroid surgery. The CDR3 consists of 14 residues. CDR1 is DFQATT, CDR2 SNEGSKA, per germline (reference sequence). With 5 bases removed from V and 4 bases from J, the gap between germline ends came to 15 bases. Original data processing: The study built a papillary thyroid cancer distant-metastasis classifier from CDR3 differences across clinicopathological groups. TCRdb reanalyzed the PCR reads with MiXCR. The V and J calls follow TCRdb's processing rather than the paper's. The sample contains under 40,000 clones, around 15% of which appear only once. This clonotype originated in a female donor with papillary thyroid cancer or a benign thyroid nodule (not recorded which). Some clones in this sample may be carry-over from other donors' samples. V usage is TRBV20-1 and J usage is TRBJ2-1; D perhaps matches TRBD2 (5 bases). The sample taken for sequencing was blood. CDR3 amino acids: CSAQLARGYNEQFF. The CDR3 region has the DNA TGCAGTGCTCAATTGGCCAGAGGGTACAATGAGCAGTTCTTC.